This T cell receptor (beta chain) comes out of a study of blood T cell repertoires in COVID-19. Background on the study: The United States, Italy and Spain provided the acute and convalescent COVID-19 samples. The cDNA or gDNA used as material had been derived from T cells, B-cell-depleted T cells, or PBMCs.

Between the trimmed V and J ends, which lost 5 bases and 5 bases, there was a span of 12 bases. The CDR3 is 14 amino acids. CDR1 is LNHDA and CDR2 is SQIVND in the germline V gene (reference sequence). Original data processing: Nucleated cell number was recorded as an estimate derived from reference gene primer amplification. The repertoire was sequenced with immunoSEQ multiplex PCR; TCRdb's copy has only in-frame clones and lacks some. V and J calls and clone size are as listed in that table; D and trimming were resolved from the DNA. This sample has about 180,000 clones, with around 87% found just once.

The gene calls are TRBV19 and TRBJ2-2; D might be TRBD2 (5 bases). The source of this sequence is a man in his forties with active or convalescent COVID-19. Specimen: peripheral blood. The CDR3 loop is CASSPGLRTGELFF. CDR3 nucleotides: TGTGCCAGTAGTCCAGGACTGAGGACCGGGGAGCTGTTTTTT.